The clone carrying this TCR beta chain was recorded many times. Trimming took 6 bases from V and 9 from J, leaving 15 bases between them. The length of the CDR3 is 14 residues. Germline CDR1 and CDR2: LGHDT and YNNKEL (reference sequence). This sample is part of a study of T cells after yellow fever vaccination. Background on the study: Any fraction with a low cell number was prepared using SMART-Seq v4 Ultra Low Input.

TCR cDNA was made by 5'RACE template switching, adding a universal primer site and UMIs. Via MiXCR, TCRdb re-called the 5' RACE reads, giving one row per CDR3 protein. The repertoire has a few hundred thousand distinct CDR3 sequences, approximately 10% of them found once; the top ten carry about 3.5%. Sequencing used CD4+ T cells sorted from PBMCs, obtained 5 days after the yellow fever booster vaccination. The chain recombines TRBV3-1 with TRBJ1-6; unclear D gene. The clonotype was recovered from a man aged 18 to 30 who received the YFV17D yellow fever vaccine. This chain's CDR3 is CASSRQTLGSPLHF. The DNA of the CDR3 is TGTGCCAGCAGTCGACAAACCCTCGGTTCACCCCTCCACTTT.